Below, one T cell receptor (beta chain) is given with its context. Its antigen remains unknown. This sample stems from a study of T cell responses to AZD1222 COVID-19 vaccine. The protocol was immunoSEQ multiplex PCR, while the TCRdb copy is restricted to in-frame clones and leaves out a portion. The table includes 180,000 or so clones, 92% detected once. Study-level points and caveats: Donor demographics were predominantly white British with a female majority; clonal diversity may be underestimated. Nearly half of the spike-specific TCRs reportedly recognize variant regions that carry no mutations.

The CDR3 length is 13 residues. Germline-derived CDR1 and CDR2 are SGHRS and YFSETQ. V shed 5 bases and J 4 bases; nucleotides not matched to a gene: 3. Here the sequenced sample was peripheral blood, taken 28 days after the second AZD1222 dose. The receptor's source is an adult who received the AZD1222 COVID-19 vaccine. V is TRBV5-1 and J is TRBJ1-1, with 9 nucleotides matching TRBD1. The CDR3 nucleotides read TGCGCCAGCAGGACGACAGGGGGCACTGAAGCTTTCTTT. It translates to CASRTTGGTEAFF.